Sequencing of this T cell receptor beta chain was carried out in a study of T-cell reconstitution after alpha-beta-depleted transplantation in children. Unique molecular identifiers tagged the TCRbeta library. TCRdb re-derived calls from the PCR reads in MiXCR, one entry per CDR3 protein. This table has roughly 300,000 distinct CDR3 sequences, roughly 9.5% appearing once. The CDR3 sequence is 15 residues long. Germline CDR1 ENHRY, CDR2 SYGVKD. V trimming: 6 bases; J trimming: 0 bases; junction bases outside the gene matches: 4. The material was PBMCs from the stem cell graft donor, obtained from the stem cell graft. The chain is built from TRBV10-3 and TRBJ1-1; 10 bases agree with TRBD1. The sequence came from a human donor who donated a stem cell graft to a child with SCID. The CDR3 DNA reads as TGTGCCATCAGGGGGACAGGGGCATTGAACACTGAAGCTTTCTTT. Its translation is CAIRGTGALNTEAFF.